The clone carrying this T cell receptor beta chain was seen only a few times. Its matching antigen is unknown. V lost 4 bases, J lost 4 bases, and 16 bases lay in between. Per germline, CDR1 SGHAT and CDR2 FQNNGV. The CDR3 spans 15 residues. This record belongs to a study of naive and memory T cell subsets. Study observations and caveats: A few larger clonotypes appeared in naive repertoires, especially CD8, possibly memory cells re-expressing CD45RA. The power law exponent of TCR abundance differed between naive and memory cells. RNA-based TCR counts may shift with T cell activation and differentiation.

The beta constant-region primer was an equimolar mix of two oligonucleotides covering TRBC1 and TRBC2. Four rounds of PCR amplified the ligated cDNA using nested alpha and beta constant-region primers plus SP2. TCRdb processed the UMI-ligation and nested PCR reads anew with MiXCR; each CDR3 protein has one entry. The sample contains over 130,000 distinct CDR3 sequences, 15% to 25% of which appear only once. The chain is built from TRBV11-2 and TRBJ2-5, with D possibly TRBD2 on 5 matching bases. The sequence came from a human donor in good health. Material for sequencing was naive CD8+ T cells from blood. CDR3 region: CASSSPSGVVETQYF. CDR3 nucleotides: TGTGCCAGCAGCTCGCCAAGCGGAGTGGTAGAGACCCAGTACTTC.